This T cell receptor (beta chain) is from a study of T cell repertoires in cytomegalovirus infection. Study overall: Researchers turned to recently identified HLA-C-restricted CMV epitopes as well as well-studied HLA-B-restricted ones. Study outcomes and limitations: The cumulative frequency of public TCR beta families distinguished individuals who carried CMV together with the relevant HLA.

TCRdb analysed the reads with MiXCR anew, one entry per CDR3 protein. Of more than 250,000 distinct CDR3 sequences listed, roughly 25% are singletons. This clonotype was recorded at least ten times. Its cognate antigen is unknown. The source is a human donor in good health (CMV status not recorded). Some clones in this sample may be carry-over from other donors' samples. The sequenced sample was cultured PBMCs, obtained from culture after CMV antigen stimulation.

CDR3 sequence: CASSEGTKYTEAFF. For the CDR3, the DNA is TGTGCCAGCAGTGAAGGGACAAAGTACACTGAAGCTTTCTTT. The V gene is TRBV2, the J gene TRBJ1-1, with D possibly being TRBD1 (5 bases). V was trimmed by 1 base and J by 3 bases, leaving 9 bases between them. CDR3 length equals 14 residues. CDR1 is SNHLY and CDR2 is FYNNEI in the germline V gene. Full variable domain (outside the CDR3, taken from reference TRBV2 and TRBJ1-1): EPEVTQTPSHQVTQMGQEVILRCVPISNHLYFYWYRQILGQKVEFLVSFYNNEISEKSEIFDDQFSVERPDGSNFTLKIRSTKLEDSAMYFCASSEGTKYTEAFFGQGTRLTVV.